These T cell receptor beta chains were read from a single sample in a study of technical replicates of blood from a few donors. The repertoire was sequenced with immunoSEQ multiplex PCR; TCRdb's copy has only in-frame clones and lacks some. The top ten clones hold approximately 0.25% of a sample with about 83,000 clones, roughly 92% of them seen once. Material for sequencing was T cells isolated from PBMCs. The receptor source for this set is a human donor in good health. Both conserved end residues are part of each CDR3. Fields, in order: J gene, D gene, V gene, clone size, CDR3 protein, CDR3 DNA. The D gene is left open where the match is weak. Where a row states a size, it is once, few, many or the class of an expanded clone; other rows omit it.

j_call: TRBJ1-6; d_call: .; v_call: TRBV6-6; clone_size: .; cdr3_aa: CASSYDRDTGSPLHF; cdr3_nt: TGTGCCAGCAGTTACGATCGGGACACAGGTTCACCCCTCCACTTT
j_call: TRBJ1-6; d_call: TRBD1; v_call: TRBV11-3; clone_size: .; cdr3_aa: CASSFTGQGMNSPLHF; cdr3_nt: TGTGCCAGCAGCTTTACGGGACAGGGGATGAATTCACCCCTCCACTTT
j_call: TRBJ2-5; d_call: .; v_call: TRBV7-9; clone_size: .; cdr3_aa: CASSPTSLETQYF; cdr3_nt: TGTGCCAGCAGTCCGACTAGTCTGGAGACCCAGTACTTC
j_call: TRBJ1-6; d_call: .; v_call: TRBV11-2; clone_size: .; cdr3_aa: CASSFRGLGSSPLHF; cdr3_nt: TGTGCCAGCAGCTTCAGGGGTCTCGGTAGTTCACCCCTCCACTTT
j_call: TRBJ2-2; d_call: .; v_call: TRBV28; clone_size: few; cdr3_aa: CASSLIPRGSTGELFF; cdr3_nt: TGTGCCAGCAGTTTAATCCCCCGGGGGAGCACCGGGGAGCTGTTTTTT
j_call: TRBJ2-5; d_call: .; v_call: TRBV19; clone_size: .; cdr3_aa: CASSILVGQHQETQYF; cdr3_nt: TGTGCCAGTAGTATATTGGTAGGACAGCACCAAGAGACCCAGTACTTC
j_call: TRBJ1-2; d_call: TRBD1; v_call: TRBV28; clone_size: once; cdr3_aa: CASSLGTGWYTF; cdr3_nt: TGTGCCAGCAGTTTAGGGACAGGCTGGTACACCTTC
j_call: TRBJ1-2; d_call: .; v_call: TRBV28; clone_size: few; cdr3_aa: CASRGTDRSYGYTF; cdr3_nt: TGTGCCAGCAGAGGCACGGACAGATCGTATGGCTACACCTTC
j_call: TRBJ1-5; d_call: TRBD1; v_call: TRBV5-4; clone_size: once; cdr3_aa: CASSLTTGTGINQPQHF; cdr3_nt: TGTGCCAGCAGTTTAACGACCGGGACAGGGATCAATCAGCCCCAGCATTTT
j_call: TRBJ2-2; d_call: TRBD2; v_call: TRBV6-6; clone_size: .; cdr3_aa: CASRVSGGLNTGELFF; cdr3_nt: TGTGCCAGCAGGGTTAGCGGGGGCCTGAACACCGGGGAGCTGTTTTTT
j_call: TRBJ1-1; d_call: TRBD1; v_call: TRBV7-9; clone_size: .; cdr3_aa: CASSLVWPSGTGSTEAFF; cdr3_nt: TGTGCCAGCAGCTTAGTATGGCCGTCTGGGACAGGGAGTACTGAAGCTTTCTTT
j_call: TRBJ1-5; d_call: TRBD1; v_call: TRBV5-1; clone_size: .; cdr3_aa: CASSNGQGQPQHF; cdr3_nt: TGCGCCAGCAGCAATGGACAGGGCCAGCCCCAGCATTTT
j_call: TRBJ2-1; d_call: TRBD2; v_call: TRBV13; clone_size: .; cdr3_aa: CASRGLASGATYNEQFF; cdr3_nt: TGTGCCAGCAGGGGCTTAGCTAGCGGGGCCACCTACAATGAGCAGTTCTTC
j_call: TRBJ2-3; d_call: TRBD1; v_call: TRBV7-9; clone_size: .; cdr3_aa: CASSSGQGTSTDTQYF; cdr3_nt: TGTGCCAGCAGCTCAGGACAGGGAACTAGCACAGATACGCAGTATTTT
j_call: TRBJ2-2; d_call: .; v_call: TRBV28; clone_size: .; cdr3_aa: CASSPTSSPGELFF; cdr3_nt: TGTGCCAGCAGTCCCACATCTAGCCCCGGGGAGCTGTTTTTT
j_call: TRBJ2-7; d_call: TRBD1; v_call: TRBV7-6; clone_size: .; cdr3_aa: CASSFGQGSYEQYF; cdr3_nt: TGTGCCAGCAGCTTCGGACAGGGCTCCTACGAGCAGTACTTC
j_call: TRBJ1-4; d_call: TRBD1; v_call: TRBV7-9; clone_size: .; cdr3_aa: CASSLAGQGRGNEKLFF; cdr3_nt: TGTGCCAGCAGCTTAGCGGGACAGGGGAGGGGTAATGAAAAACTGTTTTTT
j_call: TRBJ2-7; d_call: TRBD1; v_call: TRBV27; clone_size: .; cdr3_aa: CASSLGRGHYEQYF; cdr3_nt: TGTGCCAGCAGTTTAGGCAGGGGGCACTACGAGCAGTACTTC
j_call: TRBJ1-4; d_call: .; v_call: TRBV7-6; clone_size: .; cdr3_aa: CASSLGGGRNEKLFF; cdr3_nt: TGTGCCAGCAGCTTAGGGGGGGGTAGGAATGAAAAACTGTTTTTT
j_call: TRBJ2-7; d_call: TRBD1; v_call: TRBV5-4; clone_size: .; cdr3_aa: CASSMDRLQYEQYF; cdr3_nt: TGTGCCAGCAGCATGGACAGGCTTCAATACGAGCAGTACTTC
j_call: TRBJ2-2; d_call: TRBD1; v_call: TRBV5-1; clone_size: .; cdr3_aa: CASSLAPGGTGELFF; cdr3_nt: TGCGCCAGCAGCTTGGCCCCAGGGGGAACCGGGGAGCTGTTTTTT
j_call: TRBJ2-7; d_call: .; v_call: TRBV11-2; clone_size: .; cdr3_aa: CASSWGDSYEQYF; cdr3_nt: TGTGCCAGCAGCTGGGGGGACTCCTACGAGCAGTACTTC
j_call: TRBJ1-2; d_call: TRBD1; v_call: TRBV7-3; clone_size: .; cdr3_aa: CASSSSGNRGTNYGYTF; cdr3_nt: TGTGCCAGCAGCTCCTCTGGAAACAGGGGTACTAACTATGGCTACACCTTC
j_call: TRBJ2-5; d_call: TRBD1; v_call: TRBV15; clone_size: .; cdr3_aa: CATSRTGDIETQYF; cdr3_nt: TGTGCCACCAGCAGGACAGGGGACATCGAGACCCAGTACTTC
j_call: TRBJ2-1; d_call: .; v_call: TRBV11-3; clone_size: .; cdr3_aa: CASSIGATVDEQFF; cdr3_nt: TGTGCCAGCAGCATAGGGGCAACCGTGGATGAGCAGTTCTTC
j_call: TRBJ1-6; d_call: .; v_call: TRBV27; clone_size: few; cdr3_aa: CASSLSANSPLHF; cdr3_nt: TGTGCCAGCAGTTTATCGGCCAATTCACCCCTCCACTTT
j_call: TRBJ2-1; d_call: .; v_call: TRBV21-1; clone_size: .; cdr3_aa: CASSHPDRADEQFF; cdr3_nt: TGTGCCAGCAGCCATCCGGACAGGGCCGATGAGCAGTTCTTC
j_call: TRBJ1-2; d_call: .; v_call: TRBV7-8; clone_size: .; cdr3_aa: CASSFRVETNYGYTF; cdr3_nt: TGTGCCAGCAGCTTCCGGGTCGAGACTAACTATGGCTACACCTTC
j_call: TRBJ1-1; d_call: TRBD1; v_call: TRBV27; clone_size: .; cdr3_aa: CASSWDRGSTEAFF; cdr3_nt: TGTGCCAGCAGTTGGGACAGGGGAAGCACTGAAGCTTTCTTT
j_call: TRBJ2-1; d_call: .; v_call: TRBV5-1; clone_size: .; cdr3_aa: CASGEGGRFVDEQFF; cdr3_nt: TGCGCCAGCGGCGAGGGCGGGCGGTTTGTCGATGAGCAGTTCTTC
j_call: TRBJ1-1; d_call: .; v_call: TRBV6-1; clone_size: .; cdr3_aa: CASSHPGLNTEAFF; cdr3_nt: TGTGCCAGCAGTCACCCAGGATTGAACACTGAAGCTTTCTTT
j_call: TRBJ2-1; d_call: TRBD1; v_call: TRBV9; clone_size: once; cdr3_aa: CASSGRDSRHNEQFF; cdr3_nt: TGTGCCAGCAGCGGCCGGGACAGCCGTCATAATGAGCAGTTCTTC
j_call: TRBJ2-7; d_call: .; v_call: TRBV11-3; clone_size: .; cdr3_aa: CASSPKGAPYF; cdr3_nt: TGTGCCAGCAGCCCTAAAGGAGCGCCGTACTTC
j_call: TRBJ2-3; d_call: .; v_call: TRBV15; clone_size: once; cdr3_aa: CATSRLYTDTQYF; cdr3_nt: TGTGCCACCAGCAGACTATACACAGATACGCAGTATTTT
j_call: TRBJ1-1; d_call: TRBD1; v_call: TRBV7-8; clone_size: once; cdr3_aa: CASSVRDRMNTEAFF; cdr3_nt: TGTGCCAGCAGCGTGAGGGACAGAATGAACACTGAAGCTTTCTTT
j_call: TRBJ1-1; d_call: .; v_call: TRBV7-7; clone_size: .; cdr3_aa: CASGGGDTEAFF; cdr3_nt: TGTGCTAGTGGGGGAGGAGACACTGAAGCTTTCTTT
j_call: TRBJ1-5; d_call: .; v_call: TRBV28; clone_size: .; cdr3_aa: CASREENQPQHF; cdr3_nt: TGTGCCAGCAGAGAGGAAAATCAGCCCCAGCATTTT
j_call: TRBJ2-5; d_call: TRBD1; v_call: TRBV4-1; clone_size: .; cdr3_aa: CASSHITGEETQYF; cdr3_nt: TGCGCCAGCAGCCACATAACAGGGGAGGAGACCCAGTACTTC
j_call: TRBJ1-4; d_call: .; v_call: TRBV5-1; clone_size: .; cdr3_aa: CASSLAGGDNEKLFF; cdr3_nt: TGCGCCAGCAGCTTGGCCGGGGGGGACAATGAAAAACTGTTTTTT
j_call: TRBJ2-3; d_call: .; v_call: TRBV7-2; clone_size: .; cdr3_aa: CASSSVRGSTDTQYF; cdr3_nt: TGTGCCAGCAGCTCCGTTCGGGGTAGCACAGATACGCAGTATTTT
j_call: TRBJ1-3; d_call: .; v_call: TRBV21-1; clone_size: .; cdr3_aa: CASSGGSGNTIYF; cdr3_nt: TGTGCCAGCAGTGGAGGCTCTGGAAACACCATATATTTT
j_call: TRBJ2-1; d_call: TRBD2; v_call: TRBV27; clone_size: .; cdr3_aa: CASSLIAGGPVGEQFF; cdr3_nt: TGTGCCAGCAGTCTCATAGCGGGAGGGCCGGTTGGTGAGCAGTTCTTC
j_call: TRBJ1-1; d_call: .; v_call: TRBV18; clone_size: once; cdr3_aa: CASSPSYRENTEAFF; cdr3_nt: TGTGCCAGCTCACCCTCTTACAGAGAAAACACTGAAGCTTTCTTT
j_call: TRBJ2-2; d_call: TRBD2; v_call: TRBV5-1; clone_size: .; cdr3_aa: CASSRGLAGVPGELFF; cdr3_nt: TGCGCCAGCAGCCGCGGACTAGCGGGAGTGCCCGGGGAGCTGTTTTTT
j_call: TRBJ1-1; d_call: .; v_call: TRBV5-1; clone_size: .; cdr3_aa: CASSLEGVTEAFF; cdr3_nt: TGCGCCAGCAGCTTGGAGGGGGTGACTGAAGCTTTCTTT
j_call: TRBJ1-2; d_call: TRBD1; v_call: TRBV6-5; clone_size: .; cdr3_aa: CAVSAQGVVRGYTF; cdr3_nt: TGTGCCGTGTCTGCACAGGGGGTAGTTCGCGGCTACACCTTC
j_call: TRBJ2-3; d_call: .; v_call: TRBV29-1; clone_size: once; cdr3_aa: CSVEGRLVPDTQYF; cdr3_nt: TGCAGCGTTGAAGGGCGACTGGTTCCAGATACGCAGTATTTT
j_call: TRBJ1-4; d_call: .; v_call: TRBV27; clone_size: .; cdr3_aa: CASSWGGVNEKLFF; cdr3_nt: TGTGCCAGCAGTTGGGGGGGCGTTAATGAAAAACTGTTTTTT
j_call: TRBJ2-1; d_call: TRBD2; v_call: TRBV7-2; clone_size: .; cdr3_aa: CASSLAPVAGGRWVNYNEQFF; cdr3_nt: TGTGCCAGCAGCTTAGCCCCTGTAGCGGGAGGGCGCTGGGTCAACTACAATGAGCAGTTCTTC
j_call: TRBJ1-5; d_call: TRBD1; v_call: TRBV4-1; clone_size: once; cdr3_aa: CASSQGTGGQPQHF; cdr3_nt: TGCGCCAGCAGCCAGGGGACAGGGGGTCAGCCCCAGCATTTT